This entry describes one T cell receptor (beta chain). Its antigen remains unknown. Sample-barcoded 5' priming and a J-beta primer mix drove a second PCR of about 7 to 12 cycles. CDR3-containing paired-end reads numbering at least 2.5 million came from each sample. TCRdb called the 5' RACE reads again in MiXCR, with one record for every CDR3 protein. This table has more than 1,400,000 distinct CDR3 sequences, approximately 42% appearing once. These data are taken from a study of blood T cells in healthy people across ages. The CDR3 loop spans 18 amino acids. Unmatched junction bases numbered 14, after V lost 0 bases and J lost 5 bases. Germline V gene sequence: CDR1 LGHDT, CDR2 YNNKEL (reference sequence). General observations from the study: It was not known whether donors were CMV positive (a possible confounder of expanded clonotype changes). Estimated diversity, derived from one million T cells, was regarded as an underestimate.

This receptor was taken from a woman between 18 and 29 years old in good health. The chain recombines TRBV3-1 with TRBJ1-1, with 8 nucleotides matching TRBD1. Sequencing was performed on blood. DNA for the CDR3: TGTGCCAGCAGCCAAGAGAGACCGGACAGGGCTCGGAGGACTGAAGCTTTCTTT. Protein: CASSQERPDRARRTEAFF.